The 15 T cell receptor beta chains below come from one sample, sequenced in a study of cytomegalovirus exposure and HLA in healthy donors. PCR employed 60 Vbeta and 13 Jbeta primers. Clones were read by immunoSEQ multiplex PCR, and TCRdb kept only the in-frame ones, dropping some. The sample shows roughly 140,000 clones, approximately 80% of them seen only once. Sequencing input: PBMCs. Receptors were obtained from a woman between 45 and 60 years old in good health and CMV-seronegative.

This chain's CDR3 is CASSLPYRGRISYEQYF. For the CDR3, the DNA is TGTGCCAGCAGCTTACCATACAGGGGGAGGATTTCCTACGAGCAGTACTTC. The rearrangement links TRBV7-8 to TRBJ2-7; 8 nucleotides line up with TRBD1. The CDR3 length is 17 residues. The germline V gene encodes CDR1 SGHVS and CDR2 FQNEAQ. V shed 2 bases, J shed 1 base, and the junction held 10 bases outside the gene matches. Full variable domain (remainder filled in from reference TRBV7-8 and TRBJ2-7): GAGVSQSPRYKVAKRGQDVALRCDPISGHVSLFWYQQALGQGPEFLTYFQNEAQLDKSGLPSDRFFAERPEGSVSTLKIQRTQQEDSAVYLCASSLPYRGRISYEQYFGPGTRLTVT.

CDR3 residues: CAISESDGGGGTDTQYF. DNA for the CDR3: TGTGCCATCAGTGAGTCTGACGGCGGGGGCGGCACAGATACGCAGTATTTT. This sequence joins TRBV10-3 and TRBJ2-3; possible D gene TRBD2, 7 bases. This CDR3 is 17 amino acids long. V was clipped by 0 bases and J by 1 base, with 14 bases between them. Germline loops: CDR1 ENHRY, CDR2 SYGVKD.

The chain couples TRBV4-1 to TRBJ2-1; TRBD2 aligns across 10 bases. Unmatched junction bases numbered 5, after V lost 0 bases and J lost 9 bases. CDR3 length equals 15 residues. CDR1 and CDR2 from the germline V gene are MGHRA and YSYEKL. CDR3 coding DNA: TGCGCCAGCAGCCAAGATTCTAGCGGGGGTTTTGAGCAGTTCTTC. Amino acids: CASSQDSSGGFEQFF.

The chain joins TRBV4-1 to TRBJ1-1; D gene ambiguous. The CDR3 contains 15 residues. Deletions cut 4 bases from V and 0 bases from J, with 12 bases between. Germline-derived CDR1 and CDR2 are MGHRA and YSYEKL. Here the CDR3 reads CASSPSRLMNTEAFF. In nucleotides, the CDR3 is TGCGCCAGCAGCCCGTCTAGACTTATGAACACTGAAGCTTTCTTT.

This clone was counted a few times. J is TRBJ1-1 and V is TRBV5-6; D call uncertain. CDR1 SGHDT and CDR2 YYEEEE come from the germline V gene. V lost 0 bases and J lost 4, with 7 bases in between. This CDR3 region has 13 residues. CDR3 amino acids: CASSLAGSTEAFF. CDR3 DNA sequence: TGTGCCAGCAGCTTGGCGGGGAGCACTGAAGCTTTCTTT.

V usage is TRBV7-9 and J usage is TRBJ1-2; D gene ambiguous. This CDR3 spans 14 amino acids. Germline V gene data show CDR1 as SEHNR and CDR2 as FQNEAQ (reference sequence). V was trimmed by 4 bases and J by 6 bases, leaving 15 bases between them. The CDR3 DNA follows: TGTGCCAGCAGCTCCCAACCTAGCATTGATGGCTACACCTTC. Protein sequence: CASSSQPSIDGYTF.

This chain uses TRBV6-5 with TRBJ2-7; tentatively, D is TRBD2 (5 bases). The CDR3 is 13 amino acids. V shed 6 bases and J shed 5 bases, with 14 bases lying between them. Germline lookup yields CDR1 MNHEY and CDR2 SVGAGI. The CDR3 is CASSLYTRDEQYF. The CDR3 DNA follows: TGTGCCAGCAGCCTTTACACGCGGGACGAGCAGTACTTC.

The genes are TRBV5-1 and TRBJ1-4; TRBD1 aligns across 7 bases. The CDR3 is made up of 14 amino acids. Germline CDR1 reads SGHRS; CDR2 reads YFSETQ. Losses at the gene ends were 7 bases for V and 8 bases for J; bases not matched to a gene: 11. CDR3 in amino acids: CASSTGQGEEKLFF. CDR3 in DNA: TGCGCCAGCTCGACAGGGCAAGGGGAAGAAAAACTGTTTTTT.

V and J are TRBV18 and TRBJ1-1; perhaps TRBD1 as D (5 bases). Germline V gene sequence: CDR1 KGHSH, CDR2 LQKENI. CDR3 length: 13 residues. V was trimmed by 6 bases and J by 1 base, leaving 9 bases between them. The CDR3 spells CASSLGGNTEAFF. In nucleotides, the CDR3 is TGTGCCAGCTCTTTGGGGGGGAACACTGAAGCTTTCTTT.

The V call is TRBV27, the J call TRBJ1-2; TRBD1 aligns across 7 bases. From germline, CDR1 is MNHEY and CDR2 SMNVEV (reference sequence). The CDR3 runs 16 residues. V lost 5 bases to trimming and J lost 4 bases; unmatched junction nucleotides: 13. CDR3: CASSRRTGEVGYGYTF. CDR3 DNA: TGTGCCAGCAGTCGGAGGACAGGAGAAGTAGGCTATGGCTACACCTTC.

The CDR3: CASSPPGTSGGDTQYF. The CDR3 region has the DNA TGTGCCAGCAGCCCGCCGGGGACTAGCGGGGGGGATACGCAGTATTTT. This chain joins TRBV7-2 and TRBJ2-3; 15 nucleotides line up with TRBD2. The CDR3 extends over 16 amino acids. V lost 5 bases to trimming and J lost 6 bases; unmatched junction nucleotides: 6. Germline-derived CDR1 and CDR2 are SGHTA and FQGNSA.

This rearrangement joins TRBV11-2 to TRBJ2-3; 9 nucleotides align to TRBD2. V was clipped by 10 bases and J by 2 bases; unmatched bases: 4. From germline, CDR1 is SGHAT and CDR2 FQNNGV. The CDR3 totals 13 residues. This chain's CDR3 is CATLAGNTDTQYF. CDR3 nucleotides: TGTGCCACCCTAGCGGGGAACACAGATACGCAGTATTTT.

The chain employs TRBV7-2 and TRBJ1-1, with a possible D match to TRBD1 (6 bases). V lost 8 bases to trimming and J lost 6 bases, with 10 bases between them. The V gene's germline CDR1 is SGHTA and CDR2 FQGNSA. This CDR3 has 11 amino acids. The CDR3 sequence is CASPGGAEAFF. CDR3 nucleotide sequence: TGTGCCAGCCCGGGGGGCGCTGAAGCTTTCTTT.

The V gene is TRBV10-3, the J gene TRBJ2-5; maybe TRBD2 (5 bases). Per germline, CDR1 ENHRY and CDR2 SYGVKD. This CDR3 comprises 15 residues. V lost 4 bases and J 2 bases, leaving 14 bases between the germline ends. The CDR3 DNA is TGTGCCATCAGTGCTGAGACTACGATGCAAGAGACCCAGTACTTC. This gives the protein CAISAETTMQETQYF.

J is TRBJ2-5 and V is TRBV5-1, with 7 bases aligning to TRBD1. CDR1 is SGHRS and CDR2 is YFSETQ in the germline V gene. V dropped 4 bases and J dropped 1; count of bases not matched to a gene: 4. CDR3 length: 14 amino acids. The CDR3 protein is CASSPDRVQETQYF. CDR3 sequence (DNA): TGCGCCAGCAGCCCAGACAGGGTCCAAGAGACCCAGTACTTC. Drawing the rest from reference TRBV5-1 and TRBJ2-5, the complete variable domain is KAGVTQTPRYLIKTRGQQVTLSCSPISGHRSVSWYQQTPGQGLQFLFEYFSETQRNKGNFPGRFSGRQFSNSRSEMNVSTLELGDSALYLCASSPDRVQETQYFGPGTRLLVL.